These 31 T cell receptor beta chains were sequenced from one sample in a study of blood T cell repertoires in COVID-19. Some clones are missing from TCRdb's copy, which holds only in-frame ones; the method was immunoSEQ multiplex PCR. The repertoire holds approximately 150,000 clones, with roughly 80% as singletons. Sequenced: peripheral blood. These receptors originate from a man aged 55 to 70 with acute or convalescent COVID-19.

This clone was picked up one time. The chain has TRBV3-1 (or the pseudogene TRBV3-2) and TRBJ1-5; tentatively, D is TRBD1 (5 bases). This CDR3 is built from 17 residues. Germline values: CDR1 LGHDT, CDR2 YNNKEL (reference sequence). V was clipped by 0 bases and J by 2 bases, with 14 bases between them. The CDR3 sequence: CASSQDRAGMGNQPQHF. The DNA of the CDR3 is TGTGCCAGCAGCCAAGATCGGGCAGGGATGGGCAATCAGCCCCAGCATTTT.

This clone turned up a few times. The CDR3 sequence is CSVGTGAITDTQYF. CDR3 coding DNA: TGCAGCGTGGGGACAGGGGCGATCACAGATACGCAGTATTTT. This chain links TRBV29-1 with TRBJ2-3; 10 nucleotides agree with TRBD1. V lost 6 bases and J lost 2; bases outside the gene matches: 5. The germline V gene has CDR1 SQVTM and CDR2 ANQGSEA. There are 14 residues in the CDR3.

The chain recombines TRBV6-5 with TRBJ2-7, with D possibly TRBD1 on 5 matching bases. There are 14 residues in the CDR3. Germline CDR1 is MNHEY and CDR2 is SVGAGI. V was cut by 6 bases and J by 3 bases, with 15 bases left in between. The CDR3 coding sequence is TGTGCCAGCAGCCTTGGGGCAGTGTACTACGAGCAGTACTTC. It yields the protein CASSLGAVYYEQYF.

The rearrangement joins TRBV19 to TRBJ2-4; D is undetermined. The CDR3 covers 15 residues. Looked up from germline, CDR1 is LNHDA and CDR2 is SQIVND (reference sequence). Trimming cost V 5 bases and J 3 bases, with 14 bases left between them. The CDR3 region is CASSQRVLRKNIQYF. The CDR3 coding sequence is TGTGCCAGTAGTCAACGGGTATTACGCAAAAACATTCAGTACTTC.

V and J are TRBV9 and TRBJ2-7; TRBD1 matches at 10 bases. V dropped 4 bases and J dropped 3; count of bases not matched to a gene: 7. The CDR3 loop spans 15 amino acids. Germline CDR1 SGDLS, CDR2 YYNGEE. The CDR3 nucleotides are TGTGCCAGCAGCTATGGGACAGGGGACGGCTACGAGCAGTACTTC. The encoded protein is CASSYGTGDGYEQYF.

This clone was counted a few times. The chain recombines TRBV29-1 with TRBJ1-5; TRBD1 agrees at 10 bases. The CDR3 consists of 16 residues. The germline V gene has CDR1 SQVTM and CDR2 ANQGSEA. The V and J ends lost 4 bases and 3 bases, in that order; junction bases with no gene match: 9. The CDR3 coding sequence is TGCAGCGTTGTTTCGAGGGACAGGGGCACCAATCAGCCCCAGCATTTT. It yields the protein CSVVSRDRGTNQPQHF.

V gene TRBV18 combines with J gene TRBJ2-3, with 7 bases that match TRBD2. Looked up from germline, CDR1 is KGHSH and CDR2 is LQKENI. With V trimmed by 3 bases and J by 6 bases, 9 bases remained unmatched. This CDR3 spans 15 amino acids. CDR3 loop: CASSPGFAGVDTQYF. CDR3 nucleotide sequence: TGTGCCAGCTCACCTGGTTTCGCGGGAGTCGATACGCAGTATTTT.

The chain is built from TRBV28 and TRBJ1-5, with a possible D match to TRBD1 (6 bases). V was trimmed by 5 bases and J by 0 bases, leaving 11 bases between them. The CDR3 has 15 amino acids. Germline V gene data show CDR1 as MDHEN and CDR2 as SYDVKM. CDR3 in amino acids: CASSSDRYSNQPQHF. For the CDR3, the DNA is TGTGCCAGCAGTAGTGACAGGTATAGCAATCAGCCCCAGCATTTT.

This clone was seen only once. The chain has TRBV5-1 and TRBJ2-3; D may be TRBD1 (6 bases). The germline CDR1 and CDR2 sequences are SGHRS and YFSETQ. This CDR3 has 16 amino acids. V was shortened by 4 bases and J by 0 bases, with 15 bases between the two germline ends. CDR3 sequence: CASSTGHSSSTDTQYF. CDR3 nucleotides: TGCGCCAGCAGCACGGGACATTCCTCTAGCACAGATACGCAGTATTTT.

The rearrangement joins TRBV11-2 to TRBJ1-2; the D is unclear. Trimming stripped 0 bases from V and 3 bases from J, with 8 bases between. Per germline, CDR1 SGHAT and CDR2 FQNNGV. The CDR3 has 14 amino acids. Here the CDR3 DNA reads TGTGCCAGCAGCTTAGATGGGCAGGACTATGGCTACACCTTC. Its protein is CASSLDGQDYGYTF.

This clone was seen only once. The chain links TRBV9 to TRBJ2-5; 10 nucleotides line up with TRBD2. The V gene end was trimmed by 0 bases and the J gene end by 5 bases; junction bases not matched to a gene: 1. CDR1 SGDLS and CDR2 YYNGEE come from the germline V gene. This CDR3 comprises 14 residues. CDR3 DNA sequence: TGTGCCAGCAGCGTAGGTAGCGGGGGGGAGACCCAGTACTTC. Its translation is CASSVGSGGETQYF.

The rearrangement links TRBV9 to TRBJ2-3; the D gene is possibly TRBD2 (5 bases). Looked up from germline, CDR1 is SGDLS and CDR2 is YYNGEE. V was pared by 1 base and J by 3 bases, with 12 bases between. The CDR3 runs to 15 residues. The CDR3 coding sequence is TGTGCCAGCAGCGTAACGGGGTGGGGAACAGATACGCAGTATTTT. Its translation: CASSVTGWGTDTQYF.

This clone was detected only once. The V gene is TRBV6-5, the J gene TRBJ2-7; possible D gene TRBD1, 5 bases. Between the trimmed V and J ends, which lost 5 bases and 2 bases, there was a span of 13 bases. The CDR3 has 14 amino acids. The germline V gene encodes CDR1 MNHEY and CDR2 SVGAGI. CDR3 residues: CASSPSQGTYEQYF. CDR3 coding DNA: TGTGCCAGCAGTCCAAGTCAGGGAACCTACGAGCAGTACTTC.

The CDR3 sequence is CASSAGTSGRLHEQFF. The CDR3 DNA is TGTGCCAGCAGCGCCGGGACTAGCGGGAGGTTACATGAGCAGTTCTTC. The gene calls are TRBV6-4 and TRBJ2-1; 15 nucleotides match TRBD2. Germline assignment: CDR1 MRHNA and CDR2 SNTAGT. The V segment lost 6 bases and the J segment 8 bases; nucleotides outside the gene matches: 8. This CDR3 region has 16 residues.

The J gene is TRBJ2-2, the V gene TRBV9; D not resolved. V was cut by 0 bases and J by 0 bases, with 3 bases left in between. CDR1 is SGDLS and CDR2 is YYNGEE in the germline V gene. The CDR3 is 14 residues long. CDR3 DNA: TGTGCCAGCAGCGTAGGGCCGAACACCGGGGAGCTGTTTTTT. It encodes CASSVGPNTGELFF.

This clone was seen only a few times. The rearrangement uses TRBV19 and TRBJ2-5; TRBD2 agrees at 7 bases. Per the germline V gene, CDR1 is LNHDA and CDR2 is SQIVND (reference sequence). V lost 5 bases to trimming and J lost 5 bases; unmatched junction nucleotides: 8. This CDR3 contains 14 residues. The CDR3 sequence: CASSPQSGVETQYF. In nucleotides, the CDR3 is TGTGCCAGTAGTCCCCAGAGCGGGGTGGAGACCCAGTACTTC. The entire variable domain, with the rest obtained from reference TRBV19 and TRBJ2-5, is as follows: DGGITQSPKYLFRKEGQNVTLSCEQNLNHDAMYWYRQDPGQGLRLIYYSQIVNDFQKGDIAEGYSVSREKKESFPLTVTSAQKNPTAFYLCASSPQSGVETQYFGPGTRLLVL.

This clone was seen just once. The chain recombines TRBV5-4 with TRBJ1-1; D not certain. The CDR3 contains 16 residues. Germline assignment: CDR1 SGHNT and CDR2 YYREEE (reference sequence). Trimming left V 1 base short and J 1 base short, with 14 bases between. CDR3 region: CASSLKNSLSNTEAFF. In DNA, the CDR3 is TGTGCCAGCAGCTTGAAGAACAGTTTATCGAACACTGAAGCTTTCTTT.

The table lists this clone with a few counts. The CDR3 DNA sequence: TGTGCCAGCAGCCCCCATCGGGGGAGGGATCAGCCCCAGCATTTT. Its translation is CASSPHRGRDQPQHF. The rearrangement links TRBV3-1 (or the pseudogene TRBV3-2) to TRBJ1-5, with D maybe TRBD1 (5 bases). V lost 4 bases and J lost 5, with 15 bases in between. The CDR3 is 15 residues long. CDR1 is LGHDT and CDR2 is YNNKEL in the germline V gene (reference sequence).

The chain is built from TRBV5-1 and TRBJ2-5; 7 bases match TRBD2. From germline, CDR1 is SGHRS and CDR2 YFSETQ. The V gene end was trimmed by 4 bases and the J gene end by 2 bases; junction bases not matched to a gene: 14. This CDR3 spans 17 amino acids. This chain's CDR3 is CASSIAGTVKIQETQYF. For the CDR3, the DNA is TGCGCCAGCAGCATAGCGGGTACAGTCAAGATTCAAGAGACCCAGTACTTC.

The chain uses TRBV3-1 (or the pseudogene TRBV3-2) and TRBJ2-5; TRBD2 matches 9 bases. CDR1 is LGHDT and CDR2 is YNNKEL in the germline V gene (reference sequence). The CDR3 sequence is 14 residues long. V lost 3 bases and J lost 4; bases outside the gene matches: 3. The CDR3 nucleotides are TGTGCCAGCAGCCATAGCGGGAGTGGAGAGACCCAGTACTTC. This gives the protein CASSHSGSGETQYF.

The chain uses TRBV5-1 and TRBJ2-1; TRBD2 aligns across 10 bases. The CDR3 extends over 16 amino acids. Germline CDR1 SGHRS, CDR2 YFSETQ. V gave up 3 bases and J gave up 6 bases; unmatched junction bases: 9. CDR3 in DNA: TGCGCCAGCAGCTCCAACGAAGCGGGGGGGCTCAATGAGCAGTTCTTC. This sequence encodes CASSSNEAGGLNEQFF. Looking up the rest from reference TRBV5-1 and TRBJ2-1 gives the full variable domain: KAGVTQTPRYLIKTRGQQVTLSCSPISGHRSVSWYQQTPGQGLQFLFEYFSETQRNKGNFPGRFSGRQFSNSRSEMNVSTLELGDSALYLCASSSNEAGGLNEQFFGPGTRLTVL.

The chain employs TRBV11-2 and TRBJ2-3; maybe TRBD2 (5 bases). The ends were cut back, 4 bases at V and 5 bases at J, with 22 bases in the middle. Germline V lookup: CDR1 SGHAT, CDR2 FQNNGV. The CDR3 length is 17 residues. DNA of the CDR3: TGTGCCAGCAGCTATAATTGGGTGAGGGCCGTATTAGATACGCAGTATTTT. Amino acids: CASSYNWVRAVLDTQYF.

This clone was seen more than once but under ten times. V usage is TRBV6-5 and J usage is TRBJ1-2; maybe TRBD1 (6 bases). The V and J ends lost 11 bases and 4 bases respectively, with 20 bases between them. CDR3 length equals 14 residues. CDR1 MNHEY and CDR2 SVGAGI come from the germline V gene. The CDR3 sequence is CAGSQQGSRYGYTF. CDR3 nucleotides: TGTGCCGGCTCCCAACAGGGAAGTCGCTATGGCTACACCTTC.

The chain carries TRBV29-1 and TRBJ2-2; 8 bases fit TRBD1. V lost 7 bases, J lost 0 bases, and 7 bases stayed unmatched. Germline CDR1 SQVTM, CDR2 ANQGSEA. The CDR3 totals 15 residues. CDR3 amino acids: CSAHVRGPNTGELFF. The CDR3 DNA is TGCAGCGCCCATGTCAGGGGGCCGAACACCGGGGAGCTGTTTTTT.

The CDR3 DNA reads as TGCAGCGTTGAAAGAATCGGAGGGATAGGCGAGCAGTACTTC. Translating it yields CSVERIGGIGEQYF. The chain joins TRBV29-1 to TRBJ2-7; tentatively, D is TRBD2 (6 bases). Trimming removed 2 bases at V and 6 bases at J, with 17 bases between. In germline, CDR1 is SQVTM, CDR2 ANQGSEA. The CDR3 sequence is 14 residues long.

CDR3 bases: TGCGCCAGCAGGAGGAATAGTGGTAACGGAGGCAATGAGCAGTTCTTC. It encodes CASRRNSGNGGNEQFF. The rearrangement links TRBV5-1 to TRBJ2-1; D is perhaps TRBD2 (5 bases). CDR1 is SGHRS, CDR2 YFSETQ, per germline. Between the trimmed V and J ends, which lost 5 bases and 6 bases, there was a span of 21 bases. This CDR3 is 16 amino acids long.

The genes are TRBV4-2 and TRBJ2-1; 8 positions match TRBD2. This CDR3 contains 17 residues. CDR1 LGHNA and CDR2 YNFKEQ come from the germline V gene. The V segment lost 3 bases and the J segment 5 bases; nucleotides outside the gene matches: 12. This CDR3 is CASSHLPSSGSNNEQFF. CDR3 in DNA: TGTGCCAGCAGCCACCTCCCCTCGAGCGGGAGTAACAATGAGCAGTTCTTC.

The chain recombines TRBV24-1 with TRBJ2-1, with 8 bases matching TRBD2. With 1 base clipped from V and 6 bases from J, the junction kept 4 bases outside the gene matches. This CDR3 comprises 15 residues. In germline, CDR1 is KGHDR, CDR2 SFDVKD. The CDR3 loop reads CATSDFTGGPNEQFF. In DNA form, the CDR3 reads TGTGCCACCAGTGATTTTACGGGAGGGCCCAATGAGCAGTTCTTC.

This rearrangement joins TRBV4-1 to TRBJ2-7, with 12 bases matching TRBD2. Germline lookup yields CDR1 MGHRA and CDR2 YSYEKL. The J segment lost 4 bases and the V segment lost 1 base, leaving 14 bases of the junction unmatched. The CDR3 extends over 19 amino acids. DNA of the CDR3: TGCGCCAGCAGCCAAGTCCTAGCGGGAGGGCCAGGTCGGGGATACGAGCAGTACTTC. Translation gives CASSQVLAGGPGRGYEQYF.

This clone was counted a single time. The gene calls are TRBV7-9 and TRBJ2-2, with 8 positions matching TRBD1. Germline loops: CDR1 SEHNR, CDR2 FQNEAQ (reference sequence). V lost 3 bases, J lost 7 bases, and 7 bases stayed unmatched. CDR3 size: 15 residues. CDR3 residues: CASSFGQGAVGELFF. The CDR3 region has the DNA TGTGCCAGCAGCTTTGGTCAGGGGGCCGTCGGGGAGCTGTTTTTT. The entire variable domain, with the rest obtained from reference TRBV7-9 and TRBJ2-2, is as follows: DTGVSQNPRHKITKRGQNVTFRCDPISEHNRLYWYRQTLGQGPEFLTYFQNEAQLEKSRLLSDRFSAERPKGSFSTLEIQRTEQGDSAMYLCASSFGQGAVGELFFGEGSRLTVL.

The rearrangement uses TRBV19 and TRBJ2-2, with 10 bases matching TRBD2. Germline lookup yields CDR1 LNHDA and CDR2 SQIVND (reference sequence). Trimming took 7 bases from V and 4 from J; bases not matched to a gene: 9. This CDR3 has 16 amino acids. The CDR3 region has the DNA TGTGCCAGTAAAAAGCGGGGGGGCCAAAGCACCGGGGAGCTGTTTTTT. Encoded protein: CASKKRGGQSTGELFF.